The T cell receptor beta chain described here comes from a study of blood T cell repertoires in COVID-19. Sequencing used immunoSEQ multiplex PCR; TCRdb keeps in-frame clones, though not all of them. The table includes some 250,000 clones, approximately 90% detected once. CDR3 size: 14 residues. Germline loops: CDR1 SGHAT, CDR2 FQNNGV. Trimming took 5 bases from V and 4 from J, leaving 14 bases between them. This clonotype was sampled from a man aged 40-49 years who had recovered from COVID-19. What was sequenced was PBMCs or T cells enriched from blood (not recorded which). The rearrangement uses TRBV11-2 and TRBJ1-2; TRBD1 might be the D (6 bases). The CDR3: CASSVTGLGYGYTF. In DNA form, the CDR3 reads TGTGCCAGCAGCGTAACAGGGCTAGGCTATGGCTACACCTTC. The entire variable domain, with the rest obtained from reference TRBV11-2 and TRBJ1-2, is as follows: EAGVAQSPRYKIIEKRQSVAFWCNPISGHATLYWYQQILGQGPKLLIQFQNNGVVDDSQLPKDRFSAERLKGVDSTLKIQPAKLEDSAVYLCASSVTGLGYGYTFGSGTRLTVV.